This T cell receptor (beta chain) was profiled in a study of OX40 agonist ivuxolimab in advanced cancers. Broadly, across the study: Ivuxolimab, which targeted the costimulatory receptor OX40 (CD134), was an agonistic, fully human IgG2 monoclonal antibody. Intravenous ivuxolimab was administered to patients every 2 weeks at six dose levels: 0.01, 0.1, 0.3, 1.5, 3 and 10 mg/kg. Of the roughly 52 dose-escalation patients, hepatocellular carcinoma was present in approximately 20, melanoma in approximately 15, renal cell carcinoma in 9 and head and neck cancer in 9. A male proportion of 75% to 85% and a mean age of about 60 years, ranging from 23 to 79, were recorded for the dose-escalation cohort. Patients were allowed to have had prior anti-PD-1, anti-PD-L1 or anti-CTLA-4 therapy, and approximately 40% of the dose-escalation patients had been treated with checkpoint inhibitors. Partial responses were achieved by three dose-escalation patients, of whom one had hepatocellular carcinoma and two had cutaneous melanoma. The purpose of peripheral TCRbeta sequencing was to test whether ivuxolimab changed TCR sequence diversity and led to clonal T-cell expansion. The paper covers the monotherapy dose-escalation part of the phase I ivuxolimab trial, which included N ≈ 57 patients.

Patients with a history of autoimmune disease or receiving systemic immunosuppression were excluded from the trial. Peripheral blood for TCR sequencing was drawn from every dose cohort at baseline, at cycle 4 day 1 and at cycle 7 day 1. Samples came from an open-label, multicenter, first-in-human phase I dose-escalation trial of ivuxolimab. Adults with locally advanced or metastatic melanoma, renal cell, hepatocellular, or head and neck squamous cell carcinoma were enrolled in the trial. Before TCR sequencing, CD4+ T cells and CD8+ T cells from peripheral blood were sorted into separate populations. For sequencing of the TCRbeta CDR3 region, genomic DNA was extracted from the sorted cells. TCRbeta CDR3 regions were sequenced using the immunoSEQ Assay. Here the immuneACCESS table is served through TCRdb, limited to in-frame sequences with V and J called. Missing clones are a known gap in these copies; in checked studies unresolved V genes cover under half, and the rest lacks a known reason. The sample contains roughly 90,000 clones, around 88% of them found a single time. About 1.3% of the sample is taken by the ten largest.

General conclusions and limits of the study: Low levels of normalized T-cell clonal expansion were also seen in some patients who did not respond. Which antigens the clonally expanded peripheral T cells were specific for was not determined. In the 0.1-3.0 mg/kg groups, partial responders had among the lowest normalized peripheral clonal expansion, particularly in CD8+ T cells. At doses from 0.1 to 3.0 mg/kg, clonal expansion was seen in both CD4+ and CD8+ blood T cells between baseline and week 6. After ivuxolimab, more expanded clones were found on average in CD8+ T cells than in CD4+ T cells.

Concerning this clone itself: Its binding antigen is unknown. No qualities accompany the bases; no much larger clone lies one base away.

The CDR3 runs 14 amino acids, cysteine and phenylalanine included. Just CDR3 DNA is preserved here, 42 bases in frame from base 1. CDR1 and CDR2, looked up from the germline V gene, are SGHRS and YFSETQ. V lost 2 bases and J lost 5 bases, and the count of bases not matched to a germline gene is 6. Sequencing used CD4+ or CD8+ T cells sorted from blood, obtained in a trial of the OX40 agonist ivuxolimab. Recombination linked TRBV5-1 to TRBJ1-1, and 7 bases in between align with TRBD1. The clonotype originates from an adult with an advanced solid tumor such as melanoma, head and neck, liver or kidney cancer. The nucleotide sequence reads TGCGCCAGCAGCTTCAACAGGGGCAGGACTGAAGCTTTCTTT. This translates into CASSFNRGRTEAFF. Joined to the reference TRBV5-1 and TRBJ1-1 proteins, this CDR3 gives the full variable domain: KAGVTQTPRYLIKTRGQQVTLSCSPISGHRSVSWYQQTPGQGLQFLFEYFSETQRNKGNFPGRFSGRQFSNSRSEMNVSTLELGDSALYLCASSFNRGRTEAFFGQGTRLTVV.